Presented here are 18 T cell receptor beta chains from one specimen sequenced in a study of cytomegalovirus exposure and HLA in healthy donors. The PCR employed 60 Vbeta primers together with 13 Jbeta primers. Profiling relied on immunoSEQ multiplex PCR, and the TCRdb table lists in-frame clones only, not all of them. The table lists approximately 270,000 clones, 80% of them singletons, with about 0.3% in the top ten. The specimen sequenced was PBMCs. These receptors originate from a girl between 2 and 10 years old in good health and CMV-seronegative.

This chain connects TRBV5-1 to TRBJ2-5; D is perhaps TRBD1 (6 bases). With 2 bases removed from V and 5 bases from J, the gap between germline ends came to 16 bases. Germline CDR1 and CDR2: SGHRS and YFSETQ. This CDR3 contains 15 residues. The DNA of the CDR3 is TGCGCCAGCAGCTTCAAGGAAGGGGGTCTGGAGACCCAGTACTTC. Residues: CASSFKEGGLETQYF.

The chain links TRBV28 to TRBJ1-6, with a weak D call TRBD1 (5 bases). Germline CDR1 and CDR2: MDHEN and SYDVKM. The ends were cut back, 0 bases at V and 10 bases at J, with 13 bases in the middle. This CDR3 has 15 residues. CDR3 coding DNA: TGTGCCAGCAGTTTATGGGGGCAGGCCTACTCACCCCTCCACTTT. Translation gives CASSLWGQAYSPLHF.

V and J are TRBV7-2 and TRBJ2-7, with no clear D. V was cut by 2 bases and J by 2 bases, with 10 bases left in between. Per the germline V gene, CDR1 is SGHTA and CDR2 is FQGNSA. The CDR3 is made up of 14 amino acids. CDR3 amino acids: CASSLQSLTYEQYF. In DNA form, the CDR3 reads TGTGCCAGCAGCTTACAAAGCCTCACCTACGAGCAGTACTTC.

This chain uses TRBV10-2 with TRBJ1-6; 7 nucleotides line up with TRBD1. V gave up 4 bases and J gave up 4 bases; unmatched junction bases: 4. Germline assignment: CDR1 WSHSY and CDR2 SAAADI. The length of the CDR3 is 15 residues. CDR3 residues: CASSGSGGYNSPLHF. In DNA form, the CDR3 reads TGCGCCAGCAGTGGCTCAGGGGGTTATAATTCACCCCTCCACTTT.

This rearrangement joins TRBV27 to TRBJ2-1; TRBD2 matches 7 bases. Germline trimming cut 3 bases from V and 7 bases from J; bases unmatched to any gene: 12. CDR1 and CDR2 (germline): MNHEY, SMNVEV (reference sequence). The CDR3 sequence is 16 residues long. DNA for the CDR3: TGTGCCAGCAGTTTCTACGGGGGAGGGAATTTTAATGAGCAGTTCTTC. Translated: CASSFYGGGNFNEQFF.

The CDR3: CASSLSVIYGYTF. The CDR3 coding sequence is TGTGCCAGCAGTTTGTCAGTTATCTATGGCTACACCTTC. The V and J genes are TRBV28 and TRBJ1-2; D gene unclear. Germline V lookup: CDR1 MDHEN, CDR2 SYDVKM. CDR3 length equals 13 residues. Trimming removed 3 bases from V and 4 bases from J, with 9 bases in between.

This chain joins TRBV7-9 and TRBJ2-7; TRBD2 agrees at 7 bases. Germline CDR1 is SEHNR and CDR2 is FQNEAQ (reference sequence). The CDR3 sequence is 14 residues long. V gave up 10 bases and J gave up 0 bases; unmatched junction bases: 9. The CDR3 sequence is CATAKGGSSYEQYF. The CDR3 nucleotides are TGTGCCACAGCAAAGGGAGGGAGCTCCTACGAGCAGTACTTC.

V gene TRBV29-1 combines with J gene TRBJ1-1; TRBD1 is a possible D gene (6 bases). Germline values: CDR1 SQVTM, CDR2 ANQGSEA. The V end was cut by 6 bases, the J end by 1 base, with 18 bases between. CDR3 length: 15 residues. The CDR3 here is CSVAQGPRGNTEAFF. The CDR3 coding sequence is TGCAGCGTGGCACAGGGTCCACGAGGGAACACTGAAGCTTTCTTT.

V is TRBV27 and J is TRBJ1-5; 7 bases agree with TRBD1. The trim removed 6 bases at V and 1 base at J, leaving 6 bases unmatched. Germline V gene data show CDR1 as MNHEY and CDR2 as SMNVEV (reference sequence). This CDR3 is built from 15 residues. The CDR3 nucleotides are TGTGCCAGCAGGCAAGGGGGCTGGAGCAATCAGCCCCAGCATTTT. Translating it yields CASRQGGWSNQPQHF.

V usage is TRBV7-2 and J usage is TRBJ1-2, with 8 nucleotides matching TRBD1. Germline V CDR1 and CDR2: SGHTA, FQGNSA. This CDR3 region has 18 residues. J lost 4 bases, V lost 5 bases, and 18 bases had no gene match. The CDR3 here is CASSADRGLLIWGYGYTF. The CDR3 region has the DNA TGTGCCAGCAGCGCAGACAGGGGACTTTTGATTTGGGGCTATGGCTACACCTTC.

The rearrangement links TRBV7-8 to TRBJ2-7; possible D gene TRBD1, 7 bases. V lost 5 bases and J lost 4, with 24 bases in between. Germline V gene lookup returns CDR1 SGHVS and CDR2 FQNEAQ. The CDR3 totals 17 residues. Written as DNA, the CDR3 is TGTGCCAGCAGCCTCCGAGACAGGGACCCCGGGGGATACGAGCAGTACTTC. It specifies CASSLRDRDPGGYEQYF.

The V and J genes are TRBV7-2 and TRBJ2-7; the D gene is possibly TRBD2 (5 bases). Germline CDR1 reads SGHTA; CDR2 reads FQGNSA. V was trimmed by 3 bases and J by 2 bases, leaving 14 bases between them. The CDR3 consists of 15 residues. CDR3 region: CASSLRTGEAYEQYF. CDR3 DNA: TGTGCCAGCAGCTTGAGGACCGGGGAAGCCTACGAGCAGTACTTC.

The V gene is TRBV9, the J gene TRBJ1-2, with TRBD1 identical over 7 bases. Germline loops: CDR1 SGDLS, CDR2 YYNGEE. The CDR3 spans 12 residues. The V segment lost 5 bases and the J segment 5 bases; nucleotides outside the gene matches: 3. In nucleotides, the CDR3 is TGTGCCAGCAGAGAGGGGGCTTATGGCTACACCTTC. Protein: CASREGAYGYTF. Full variable domain (missing parts from reference TRBV9 and TRBJ1-2): DSGVTQTPKHLITATGQRVTLRCSPRSGDLSVYWYQQSLDQGLQFLIQYYNGEERAKGNILERFSAQQFPDLHSELNLSSLELGDSALYFCASREGAYGYTFGSGTRLTVV.

The rearrangement uses TRBV7-6 and TRBJ2-7; D might be TRBD1 (6 bases). The ends were cut back, 5 bases at V and 5 bases at J, with 16 bases in the middle. Germline V lookup: CDR1 SGHVS, CDR2 FNYEAQ. This CDR3 has 14 amino acids. The CDR3 region has the DNA TGTGCCAGCAGCACCAGTACAGGGACCCACGAGCAGTACTTC. Translating it yields CASSTSTGTHEQYF.

The J gene is TRBJ1-6, the V gene TRBV6-6, with 9 bases fitting TRBD1. Germline V gene lookup returns CDR1 MNHNY and CDR2 SVGAGI (reference sequence). V shed 5 bases, J shed 7 bases, and the junction held 6 bases outside the gene matches. CDR3 length: 15 amino acids. Written as DNA, the CDR3 is TGTGCCAGCAGTAACCGGGACAGGGCGAATTCACCCCTCCACTTT. Encoded protein: CASSNRDRANSPLHF.

V is TRBV7-4 and J is TRBJ1-1, with TRBD1 as a possible D gene (5 bases). Germline CDR1 is SGHVT and CDR2 is SQSDAQ. The CDR3 consists of 14 residues. With 1 base removed from V and 5 bases from J, the gap between germline ends came to 11 bases. The CDR3 coding sequence is TGTGCCAGCAGCTTAGTCAGGGAGGGGACTGAAGCTTTCTTT. Its translation is CASSLVREGTEAFF.

The CDR3 DNA follows: TGTGCCAGCAGTTTCCCCGGGTCCAACGAGCAGTACTTC. Protein product: CASSFPGSNEQYF. This chain uses TRBV27 with TRBJ2-7; D is undetermined. Germline CDR1 is MNHEY and CDR2 is SMNVEV (reference sequence). V shed 3 bases and J shed 5 bases, with 11 bases lying between them. CDR3 length: 13 residues.

This chain uses TRBV18 with TRBJ2-7; TRBD1 agrees at 9 bases. The CDR3 loop spans 14 amino acids. Germline lookup yields CDR1 KGHSH and CDR2 LQKENI. Trimming removed 3 bases from V and 3 bases from J; junction bases left unmatched: 3. The chain's CDR3 is CASSPQGQGYEQYF. CDR3 nucleotides: TGTGCCAGCTCACCGCAGGGACAGGGCTACGAGCAGTACTTC.